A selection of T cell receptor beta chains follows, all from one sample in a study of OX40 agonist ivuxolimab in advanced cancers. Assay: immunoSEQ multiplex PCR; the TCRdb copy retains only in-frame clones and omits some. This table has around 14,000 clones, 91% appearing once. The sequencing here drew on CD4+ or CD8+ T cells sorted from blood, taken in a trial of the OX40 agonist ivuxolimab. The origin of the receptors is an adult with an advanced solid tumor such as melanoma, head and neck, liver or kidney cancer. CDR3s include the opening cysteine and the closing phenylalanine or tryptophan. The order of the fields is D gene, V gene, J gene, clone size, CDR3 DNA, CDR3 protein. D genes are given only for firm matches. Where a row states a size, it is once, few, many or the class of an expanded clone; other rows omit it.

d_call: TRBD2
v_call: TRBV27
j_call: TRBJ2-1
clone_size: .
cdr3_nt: TGTGCCAGCTGGGGACTAGCGGGCCTCAATGAGCAGTTCTTC
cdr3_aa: CASWGLAGLNEQFF

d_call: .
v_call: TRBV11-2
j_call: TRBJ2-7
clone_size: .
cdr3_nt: TGTGCCAGCAGCTTCGGCAGCGCCTACGAGCAGTACTTC
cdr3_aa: CASSFGSAYEQYF

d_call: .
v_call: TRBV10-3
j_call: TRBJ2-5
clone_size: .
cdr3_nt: TGTGCCATCAGTGAGGGAGGGGACGAGACCCAGTACTTC
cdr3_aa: CAISEGGDETQYF

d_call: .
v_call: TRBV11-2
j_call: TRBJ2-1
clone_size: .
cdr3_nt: TGTGCCAGCAGCTTAGAAGGGAGGAGATACAATGAGCAGTTCTTC
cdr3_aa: CASSLEGRRYNEQFF

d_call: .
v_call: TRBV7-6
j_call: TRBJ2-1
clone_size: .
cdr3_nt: TGTGCCAGCAGCTTTTCCGGACACAATGAGCAGTTCTTC
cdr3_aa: CASSFSGHNEQFF

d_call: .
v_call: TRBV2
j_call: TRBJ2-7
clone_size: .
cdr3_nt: TGTGCCAGCAGGGAGGGACTTCCCTACGAGCAGTACTTC
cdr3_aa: CASREGLPYEQYF

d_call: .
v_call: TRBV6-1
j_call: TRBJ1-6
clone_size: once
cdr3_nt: TGTGCCAGCAGTGAAGCCCTACCCGGGACGGAATACTATAATTCACCCCTCCACTTT
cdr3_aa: CASSEALPGTEYYNSPLHF

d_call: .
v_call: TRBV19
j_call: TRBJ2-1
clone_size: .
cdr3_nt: TGTGCCAGTAGTATTTCAGTCACGGGGTTGGGATCCTCCTACAATGAGCAGTTCTTC
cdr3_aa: CASSISVTGLGSSYNEQFF

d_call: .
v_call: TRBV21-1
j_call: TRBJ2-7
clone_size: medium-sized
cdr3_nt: TGTGCCAGCAGCATAACGGGACTAGCGGGAGGGCCAGGCGTCTACGAGCAGTACTTC
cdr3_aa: CASSITGLAGGPGVYEQYF

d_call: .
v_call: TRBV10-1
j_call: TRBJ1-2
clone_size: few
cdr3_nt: TGCGCCAGCAGTCCCAGCCCAGGGTATGGCTACACCTTC
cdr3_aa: CASSPSPGYGYTF

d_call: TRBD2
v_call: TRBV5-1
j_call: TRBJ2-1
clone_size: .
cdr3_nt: TGCGCCAGCAGCCCCGAGGGACTAGCGGGAGCGGATGAGCAGTTCTTC
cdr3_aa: CASSPEGLAGADEQFF

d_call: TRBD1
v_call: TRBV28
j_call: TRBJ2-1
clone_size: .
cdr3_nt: TGTGCCAGCAGTCCAGGGGGAGATGAGCAGTTCTTC
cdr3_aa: CASSPGGDEQFF

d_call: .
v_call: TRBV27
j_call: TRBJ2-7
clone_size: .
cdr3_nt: TGTGCCAGCAGTAATAGGGACGCGGGGCGGTCCGAGCAGTACTTC
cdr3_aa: CASSNRDAGRSEQYF

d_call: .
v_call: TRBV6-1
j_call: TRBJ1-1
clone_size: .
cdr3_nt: TGTGCCAGCATTGAGGGGGGCGGGAACACTGAAGCTTTCTTT
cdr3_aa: CASIEGGGNTEAFF

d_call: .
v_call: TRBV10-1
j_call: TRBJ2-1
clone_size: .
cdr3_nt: TGCGCCAGCAGTGAGTACGGGGGCGCAGACAATGAGCAGTTCTTC
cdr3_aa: CASSEYGGADNEQFF

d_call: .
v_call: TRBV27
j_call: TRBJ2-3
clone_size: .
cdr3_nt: TGTGCCAGCAGCTTAGGGGATAAAGGTACGCAGTATTTT
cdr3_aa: CASSLGDKGTQYF

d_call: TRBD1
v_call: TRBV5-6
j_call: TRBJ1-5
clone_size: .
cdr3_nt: TGTGCCAGCAGCTTAGGACAGGGAAAGCAGCCCCAGCATTTT
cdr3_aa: CASSLGQGKQPQHF

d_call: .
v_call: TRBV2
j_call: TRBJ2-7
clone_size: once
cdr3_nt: TGTGCCAGCAGTACACCTGAGTGGGCCTCCTACGAGCAGTACTTC
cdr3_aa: CASSTPEWASYEQYF

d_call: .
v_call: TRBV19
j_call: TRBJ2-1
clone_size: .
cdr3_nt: TGTGCCAGTAGTATCGGGCTTTACAATGAGCAGTTCTTC
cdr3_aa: CASSIGLYNEQFF

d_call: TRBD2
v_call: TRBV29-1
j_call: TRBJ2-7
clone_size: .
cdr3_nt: TGCAGCGTGTCGGGACTAGCGGGAGAGAGCGGGTGGTACGAGCAGTACTTC
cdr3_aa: CSVSGLAGESGWYEQYF

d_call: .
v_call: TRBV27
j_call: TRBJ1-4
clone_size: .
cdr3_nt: TGTGCCAGCAGTTTAGTGGGGTCGAATGAAAAACTGTTTTTT
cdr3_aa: CASSLVGSNEKLFF

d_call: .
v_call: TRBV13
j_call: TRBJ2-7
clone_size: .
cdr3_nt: TGTGCCAGCAGCTTAGTCGGGAATCCCTACGAGCAGTACTTC
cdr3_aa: CASSLVGNPYEQYF

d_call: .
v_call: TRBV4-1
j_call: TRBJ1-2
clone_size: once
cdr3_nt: TGCGCCAGCAGCCAAGAAAGGGGGAATGATGGCTACACCTTC
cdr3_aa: CASSQERGNDGYTF

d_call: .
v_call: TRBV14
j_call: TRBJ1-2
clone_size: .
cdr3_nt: TGTGCCAGCAGCCAAGATCTGGATGGGGACGTGGACTTGGGTCACTATGGCTACACCTTC
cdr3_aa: CASSQDLDGDVDLGHYGYTF

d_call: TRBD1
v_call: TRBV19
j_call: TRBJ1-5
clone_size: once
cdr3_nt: TGTGCCAGTAGCGACAGGGACTACAATCAGCCCCAGCATTTT
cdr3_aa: CASSDRDYNQPQHF

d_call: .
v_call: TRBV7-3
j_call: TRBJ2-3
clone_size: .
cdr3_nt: TGTGCCAGCGCAAAGGGCGGGTTTACAGATACGCAGTATTTT
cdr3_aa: CASAKGGFTDTQYF

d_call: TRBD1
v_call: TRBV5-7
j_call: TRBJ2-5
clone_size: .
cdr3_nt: TGTGCCAGCAGCCCTCCTCGGACAGGGGGCGAGACCCAGTACTTC
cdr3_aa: CASSPPRTGGETQYF

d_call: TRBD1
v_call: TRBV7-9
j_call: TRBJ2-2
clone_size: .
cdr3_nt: TGTGCCAGCAGCCCAACAGGGGGTGCAAACACCGGGGAGCTGTTTTTT
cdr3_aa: CASSPTGGANTGELFF

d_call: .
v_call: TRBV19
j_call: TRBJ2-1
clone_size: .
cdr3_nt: TGTGCCAGTAGTATAGGCGCGGGAATCGCCTACAATGAGCAGTTCTTC
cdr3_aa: CASSIGAGIAYNEQFF

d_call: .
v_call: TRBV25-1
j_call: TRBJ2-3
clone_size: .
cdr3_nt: TGTGCCAGCGCCACTGGCACAGATACGCAGTATTTT
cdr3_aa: CASATGTDTQYF

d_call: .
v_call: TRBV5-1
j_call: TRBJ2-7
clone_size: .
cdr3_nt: TGCGCCAGCAGTTTGGGGGACGAGCAGTACTTC
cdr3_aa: CASSLGDEQYF

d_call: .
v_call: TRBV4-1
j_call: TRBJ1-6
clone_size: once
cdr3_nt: TGCGCCAGCAGCCCTGCGGGGTCCTATAATTCACCCCTCCACTTT
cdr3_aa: CASSPAGSYNSPLHF

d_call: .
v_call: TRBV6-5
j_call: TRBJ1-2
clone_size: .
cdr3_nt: TGTGCCAGCAGTTACTCGGCATTCAGTGGCTACACCTTC
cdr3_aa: CASSYSAFSGYTF

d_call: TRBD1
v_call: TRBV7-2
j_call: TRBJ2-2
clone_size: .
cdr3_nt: TGTGCCAGCAGCCCCGGACAGGGGGCCGGGGAGCTGTTTTTT
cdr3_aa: CASSPGQGAGELFF

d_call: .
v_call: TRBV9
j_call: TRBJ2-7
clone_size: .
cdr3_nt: TGTGCCAGCAGCGTAGGTGGGAGTTCGGTCGAGCAGTACTTC
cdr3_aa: CASSVGGSSVEQYF

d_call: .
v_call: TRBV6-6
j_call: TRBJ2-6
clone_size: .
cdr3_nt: TGTGCCAGCAGTTACCATCTCCCCCCTGGGGCCAACGTCCTGACTTTC
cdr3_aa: CASSYHLPPGANVLTF

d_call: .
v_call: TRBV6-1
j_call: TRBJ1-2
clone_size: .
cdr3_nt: TGTGCCAGCAGTGAGATAGTAGATGGGCTTAGGGGCTACACCTTC
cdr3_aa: CASSEIVDGLRGYTF

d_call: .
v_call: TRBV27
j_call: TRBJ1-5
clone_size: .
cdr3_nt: TGTGCCAGCAGTTTACGGGGAAGCAATCAGCCCCAGCATTTT
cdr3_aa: CASSLRGSNQPQHF

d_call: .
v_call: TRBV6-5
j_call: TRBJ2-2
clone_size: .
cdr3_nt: TGTGCCAGCAGTTACTCAGGGGGAAGGGAGCTGTTTTTT
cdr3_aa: CASSYSGGRELFF

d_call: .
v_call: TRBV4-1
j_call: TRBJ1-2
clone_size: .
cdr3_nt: TGCGCCAGCAGCCCGGGTCCTAACTATGGCTACACCTTC
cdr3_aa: CASSPGPNYGYTF

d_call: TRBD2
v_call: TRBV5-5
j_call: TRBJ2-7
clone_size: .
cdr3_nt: TGTGCCAGCAGCGTGCCCGGGACTACTAACGAGCAGTACTTC
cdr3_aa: CASSVPGTTNEQYF

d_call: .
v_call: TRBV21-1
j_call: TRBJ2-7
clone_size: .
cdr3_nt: TGTGCCAGCAGCAAAGAGGGGTCCGGGGGACCCTACGAGCAGTACTTC
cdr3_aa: CASSKEGSGGPYEQYF

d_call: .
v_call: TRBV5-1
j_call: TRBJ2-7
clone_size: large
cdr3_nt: TGCGCCAGCAGCCCTACTAGTGGTCCCTACGAGCAGTACTTC
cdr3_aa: CASSPTSGPYEQYF